The clone carrying this T cell receptor beta chain was recorded at least ten times. The data were taken from a study of neurological immune-mediated disorders. From 2 million PBMCs stored at -80 C, the unsorted libraries were generated. TCRdb redid the calling of the 5' RACE reads with MiXCR, one entry per CDR3 protein. The top ten hold around 10% of the sample, which has about 59,000 distinct CDR3 sequences, roughly an eighth seen once. Trimming took 5 bases from V and 3 from J, leaving 13 bases between them. CDR3 length equals 14 residues. Looked up from germline, CDR1 is LNHNV and CDR2 is YYDKDF (reference sequence).

This receptor was identified in a woman aged 60-75 years with HTLV-1-associated myelopathy (HAM/TSP). The specimen was PBMCs. This chain joins TRBV15 and TRBJ2-5, with D perhaps TRBD1 or TRBD2 (5 bases each). CDR3 residues: CATSGRDAEETQYF. CDR3 bases: TGTGCCACCAGCGGCCGGGACGCAGAAGAGACCCAGTACTTC.